This is a list of T cell receptor beta chains from one sample in a study of T cell repertoires in cytomegalovirus infection. No antigens are known for them. TCRdb re-called the reads through MiXCR, storing one row per CDR3 protein. The sample comprises about half a million distinct CDR3 sequences, roughly a third of which are singletons, and 15% to 20% rests with the top ten. Material: cultured PBMCs, obtained from culture after CMV antigen stimulation. The receptors shown here come from a human donor in good health (CMV status not recorded). Some clones in this sample may be carry-over from other donors' samples. Each CDR3 is given with its conserved first and last residue. Fields, in order: clone size, V gene, J gene, D gene, CDR3 protein, CDR3 DNA. The D gene is left open where the match is weak. Only some rows state a clone size, as once, few, many or a class for expanded clones.

abundance: NA
v_gene: TRBV19
j_gene: TRBJ1-2
d_gene: NA
CDR3aa: CASSLNSYGYTF
CDR3nt: TGTGCCAGTAGTTTAAACAGCTATGGCTACACCTTC

abundance: few
v_gene: TRBV6-8
j_gene: TRBJ1-5
d_gene: TRBD1
CDR3aa: CASSYGGGQGKPYSNQPQHF
CDR3nt: TGTGCCAGCAGTTACGGGGGGGGACAGGGCAAACCATATAGCAATCAGCCCCAGCATTTT

abundance: few
v_gene: TRBV6-6
j_gene: TRBJ2-7
d_gene: NA
CDR3aa: CASRPPARNEQYF
CDR3nt: TGTGCCAGCAGACCCCCTGCCAGGAACGAGCAGTACTTC

abundance: few
v_gene: TRBV7-9
j_gene: TRBJ2-1
d_gene: TRBD2
CDR3aa: CASSPRLAGANEQFF
CDR3nt: TGTGCCAGCAGCCCTCGACTAGCGGGGGCAAATGAGCAGTTCTTC

abundance: few
v_gene: TRBV19
j_gene: TRBJ2-1
d_gene: NA
CDR3aa: CASSIVQRALSYNEQFF
CDR3nt: TGTGCCAGTAGTATCGTTCAGCGGGCCCTCTCCTACAATGAGCAGTTCTTC

abundance: many
v_gene: TRBV6-1
j_gene: TRBJ1-5
d_gene: TRBD1
CDR3aa: CASSAWTGGSNQPQHF
CDR3nt: TGTGCCAGCAGTGCCTGGACAGGCGGTAGCAATCAGCCCCAGCATTTT

abundance: once
v_gene: TRBV28
j_gene: TRBJ1-1
d_gene: TRBD1
CDR3aa: CASSSRGGGSTEAFF
CDR3nt: TGTGCCAGCAGTTCCCGGGGAGGGGGCAGTACTGAAGCTTTCTTT

abundance: NA
v_gene: TRBV6-1
j_gene: TRBJ2-3
d_gene: NA
CDR3aa: CATLEWSTDTQYF
CDR3nt: TGTGCCACCTTAGAGTGGAGCACAGATACGCAGTATTTT

abundance: NA
v_gene: TRBV29-1
j_gene: TRBJ2-7
d_gene: TRBD2
CDR3aa: CSVSGLAGLYEQYF
CDR3nt: TGCAGCGTTAGTGGGCTAGCGGGACTATACGAGCAGTACTTC

abundance: many
v_gene: TRBV7-9
j_gene: TRBJ2-1
d_gene: TRBD1
CDR3aa: CASSLGQGNEQFF
CDR3nt: TGTGCCAGCAGCCTCGGACAGGGCAATGAGCAGTTCTTC

abundance: NA
v_gene: TRBV11-3
j_gene: TRBJ2-1
d_gene: TRBD2
CDR3aa: CASLAGGGVNEQFF
CDR3nt: TGTGCCAGCCTTGCGGGAGGGGGTGTTAATGAGCAGTTCTTC

abundance: NA
v_gene: TRBV5-4
j_gene: TRBJ1-6
d_gene: NA
CDR3aa: CASSPAGGTLNSPLHF
CDR3nt: TGTGCCAGCAGCCCGGCCGGAGGGACACTTAATTCACCCCTCCACTTT

abundance: NA
v_gene: TRBV28
j_gene: TRBJ1-5
d_gene: TRBD1
CDR3aa: CASSFRDRNQPQHF
CDR3nt: TGTGCCAGCAGTTTTAGGGACAGGAATCAGCCCCAGCATTTT

abundance: few
v_gene: TRBV7-2
j_gene: TRBJ1-2
d_gene: TRBD1
CDR3aa: CASSPATGEGYGYTF
CDR3nt: TGTGCCAGCAGCCCGGCAACAGGGGAGGGCTATGGCTACACCTTC

abundance: NA
v_gene: TRBV27
j_gene: TRBJ1-5
d_gene: NA
CDR3aa: CASSPLGQPQHF
CDR3nt: TGTGCCAGCAGTCCCCTAGGTCAGCCCCAGCATTTT

abundance: NA
v_gene: TRBV20-1
j_gene: TRBJ2-3
d_gene: TRBD2
CDR3aa: CSASSGRWGGTSTDTQYF
CDR3nt: TGCAGTGCTAGCTCCGGACGATGGGGGGGGACTAGCACAGATACGCAGTATTTT

abundance: NA
v_gene: TRBV20-1
j_gene: TRBJ2-3
d_gene: NA
CDR3aa: CSASHSDPDTQYF
CDR3nt: TGCAGTGCTAGCCACTCTGATCCAGATACGCAGTATTTT

abundance: few
v_gene: TRBV12-5
j_gene: TRBJ2-1
d_gene: TRBD2
CDR3aa: CASGLVGEVAGAAEQFF
CDR3nt: TGTGCTAGTGGTTTGGTCGGAGAGGTAGCGGGAGCTGCTGAGCAGTTCTTC

abundance: NA
v_gene: TRBV11-1
j_gene: TRBJ2-7
d_gene: TRBD2
CDR3aa: CASSWGTSVSYEQYF
CDR3nt: TGTGCCAGCAGCTGGGGGACTAGCGTCTCCTACGAGCAGTACTTC

abundance: few
v_gene: TRBV20-1
j_gene: TRBJ2-5
d_gene: TRBD2
CDR3aa: CSARGRGGGAWETQYF
CDR3nt: TGCAGTGCTCGCGGGAGGGGGGGAGGTGCTTGGGAGACCCAGTACTTC

abundance: NA
v_gene: TRBV7-6
j_gene: TRBJ2-6
d_gene: NA
CDR3aa: CASSHSGANVLTF
CDR3nt: TGTGCCAGCAGCCATTCTGGGGCCAACGTCCTGACTTTC

abundance: few
v_gene: TRBV7-6
j_gene: TRBJ1-3
d_gene: TRBD1
CDR3aa: CASSLAQGGPVYF
CDR3nt: TGTGCCAGCAGCTTAGCGCAAGGGGGCCCGGTATATTTT

abundance: few
v_gene: TRBV20-1
j_gene: TRBJ2-1
d_gene: NA
CDR3aa: CSARDPRDSYNEQFF
CDR3nt: TGCAGTGCTAGAGATCCAAGGGACTCCTACAATGAGCAGTTCTTC

abundance: NA
v_gene: TRBV12-3/TRBV12-4
j_gene: TRBJ2-1
d_gene: TRBD2
CDR3aa: CASILAGGDNEQFF
CDR3nt: TGTGCCAGCATACTAGCGGGAGGCGACAATGAGCAGTTCTTC

abundance: few
v_gene: TRBV7-2
j_gene: TRBJ1-2
d_gene: TRBD1
CDR3aa: CASSKNRGSYGYTF
CDR3nt: TGTGCCAGCAGCAAAAACAGGGGTAGCTATGGCTACACCTTC

abundance: few
v_gene: TRBV7-2
j_gene: TRBJ2-6
d_gene: NA
CDR3aa: CASSYPDGANVLTF
CDR3nt: TGTGCCAGCAGCTACCCTGATGGGGCCAACGTCCTGACTTTC

abundance: NA
v_gene: TRBV5-4
j_gene: TRBJ1-2
d_gene: NA
CDR3aa: CASSLERSYGYTF
CDR3nt: TGTGCCAGCAGCTTGGAACGGAGCTATGGCTACACCTTC

abundance: few
v_gene: TRBV29-1
j_gene: TRBJ2-3
d_gene: TRBD2
CDR3aa: CSVERLAGGHTDTQYF
CDR3nt: TGCAGCGTCGAGAGACTAGCGGGAGGCCACACAGATACGCAGTATTTT

abundance: NA
v_gene: TRBV7-2
j_gene: TRBJ2-1
d_gene: TRBD1
CDR3aa: CASSRDRWAREQFF
CDR3nt: TGTGCCAGCAGCCGGGACAGATGGGCCCGTGAGCAGTTCTTC

abundance: few
v_gene: TRBV20-1
j_gene: TRBJ2-3
d_gene: NA
CDR3aa: CSARKSTGAIRLDTQYF
CDR3nt: TGCAGTGCAAGAAAGAGTACGGGAGCAATTAGATTAGATACGCAGTATTTT

abundance: many
v_gene: TRBV7-6
j_gene: TRBJ2-5
d_gene: NA
CDR3aa: CASSTEGGAVETQYF
CDR3nt: TGTGCCAGCAGCACAGAAGGAGGGGCCGTGGAGACCCAGTACTTC

abundance: NA
v_gene: TRBV6-9
j_gene: TRBJ2-5
d_gene: TRBD2
CDR3aa: CASSYLGRDRSETQYF
CDR3nt: TGTGCCAGCAGTTATTTGGGGAGGGATCGATCAGAGACCCAGTACTTC

abundance: many
v_gene: TRBV6-1
j_gene: TRBJ2-1
d_gene: NA
CDR3aa: CASSPRQRYNEQFF
CDR3nt: TGTGCCAGCAGTCCTAGACAGCGCTACAATGAGCAGTTCTTC

abundance: once
v_gene: TRBV6-1
j_gene: TRBJ1-2
d_gene: NA
CDR3aa: CASRKTGYGYTF
CDR3nt: TGTGCCAGCAGGAAAACAGGATATGGCTACACCTTC

abundance: NA
v_gene: TRBV23-1
j_gene: TRBJ1-5
d_gene: NA
CDR3aa: CASSTGRCYQPQHF
CDR3nt: TGCGCCAGCAGTACAGGGAGATGTTATCAGCCCCAGCATTTT

abundance: few
v_gene: TRBV3-1
j_gene: TRBJ2-3
d_gene: NA
CDR3aa: CASSQESAGTSQSTQYF
CDR3nt: TGTGCCAGCAGCCAAGAGTCGGCAGGGACATCACAGAGTACGCAGTATTTT

abundance: few
v_gene: TRBV6-2/TRBV6-3
j_gene: TRBJ2-6
d_gene: NA
CDR3aa: CASGMETGFYSGANVLTF
CDR3nt: TGTGCCAGCGGTATGGAAACAGGTTTCTACTCTGGGGCCAACGTCCTGACTTTC

abundance: NA
v_gene: TRBV5-1
j_gene: TRBJ2-3
d_gene: NA
CDR3aa: CASSLGQAGGDTQYF
CDR3nt: TGCGCCAGCAGCTTGGGGCAGGCCGGGGGCGATACGCAGTATTTT

abundance: NA
v_gene: TRBV28
j_gene: TRBJ1-6
d_gene: TRBD1
CDR3aa: CASSTTGRNSPLHF
CDR3nt: TGTGCCAGCAGTACGACAGGGCGGAATTCACCCCTCCACTTT

abundance: few
v_gene: TRBV7-2
j_gene: TRBJ2-3
d_gene: NA
CDR3aa: CASRGDILTDTQYF
CDR3nt: TGTGCCAGCAGGGGGGACATACTCACAGATACGCAGTATTTT

abundance: few
v_gene: TRBV28
j_gene: TRBJ2-7
d_gene: NA
CDR3aa: CASSHTGTRDEQYF
CDR3nt: TGTGCCAGCAGCCACACCGGGACAAGGGACGAGCAGTACTTC

abundance: few
v_gene: TRBV7-2
j_gene: TRBJ1-1
d_gene: NA
CDR3aa: CASSLDSFPNEAFF
CDR3nt: TGTGCCAGCAGCTTAGACAGCTTCCCCAATGAAGCTTTCTTT

abundance: few
v_gene: TRBV28
j_gene: TRBJ1-1
d_gene: NA
CDR3aa: CASNRDFEAFF
CDR3nt: TGTGCCAGCAACCGGGACTTTGAAGCTTTCTTT

abundance: few
v_gene: TRBV28
j_gene: TRBJ2-7
d_gene: NA
CDR3aa: CASSSTGLSYEQYF
CDR3nt: TGTGCCAGCAGTTCGACAGGCCTCTCCTACGAGCAGTACTTC

abundance: many
v_gene: TRBV7-6
j_gene: TRBJ2-7
d_gene: NA
CDR3aa: CASSSGDYEQYF
CDR3nt: TGTGCCAGCAGCTCAGGTGATTACGAGCAGTACTTC

abundance: few
v_gene: TRBV6-2/TRBV6-3
j_gene: TRBJ2-2
d_gene: NA
CDR3aa: CASKARMNTGELFF
CDR3nt: TGTGCCAGCAAGGCTAGAATGAACACCGGGGAGCTGTTTTTT

abundance: NA
v_gene: TRBV20-1
j_gene: TRBJ2-1
d_gene: NA
CDR3aa: CSARRGLNNEQFF
CDR3nt: TGCAGTGCTAGGAGGGGCCTCAACAATGAGCAGTTCTTC

abundance: few
v_gene: TRBV5-6
j_gene: TRBJ2-2
d_gene: NA
CDR3aa: CASRITRDEPVFGELFF
CDR3nt: TGTGCCAGCAGGATTACTAGGGACGAGCCCGTCTTTGGGGAGCTGTTTTTT

abundance: few
v_gene: TRBV11-2
j_gene: TRBJ1-4
d_gene: NA
CDR3aa: CASSWVSPNEKLFF
CDR3nt: TGTGCCAGCAGCTGGGTCTCACCTAATGAAAAACTGTTTTTT

abundance: few
v_gene: TRBV12-5
j_gene: TRBJ2-7
d_gene: TRBD1
CDR3aa: CASGLVLSGQGDYEQYF
CDR3nt: TGTGCTAGTGGTTTGGTACTCTCGGGACAGGGGGACTACGAGCAGTACTTC

abundance: NA
v_gene: TRBV7-4
j_gene: TRBJ2-1
d_gene: TRBD1
CDR3aa: CASSFGQGALNEQFF
CDR3nt: TGTGCCAGCAGCTTCGGACAGGGGGCGTTAAATGAGCAGTTCTTC

abundance: NA
v_gene: TRBV6-6
j_gene: TRBJ2-1
d_gene: TRBD2
CDR3aa: CASSYSYSGRALLEQFF
CDR3nt: TGTGCCAGCAGTTACTCCTATAGCGGGAGGGCCTTATTGGAGCAGTTCTTC